The entry that follows covers one T cell receptor beta chain sequence. This sample is part of a study of blood T cell repertoires in COVID-19. Study context: There were acute and convalescent COVID-19 samples, and they came from the United States, Italy and Spain. The analysed material was cDNA or gDNA that came from T cells, B-cell-depleted T cells, or PBMCs.

In the original workflow: Amplification of reference gene primers was used by the study to estimate nucleated cell counts. Generated by immunoSEQ multiplex PCR, the TCRdb table keeps only in-frame clones and is missing some. The D gene and trimming were derived from the DNA, and the V and J assignments and clone size from that table. The data hold about 120,000 clones, with over 60% observed a single time. J was trimmed by 0 bases and V by 4 bases; bases with no gene match: 7. Germline CDR1 SGDLS, CDR2 YYNGEE. The CDR3 totals 17 residues. Sequenced sample: peripheral blood. The chain couples TRBV9 to TRBJ2-6; 7 nucleotides agree with TRBD1. The origin of this receptor is a woman aged 80 or older with acute or convalescent COVID-19. The CDR3 reads CASSPQGSSSGANVLTF. The CDR3 DNA reads TGTGCCAGCAGCCCACAGGGGTCAAGCTCTGGGGCCAACGTCCTGACTTTC.